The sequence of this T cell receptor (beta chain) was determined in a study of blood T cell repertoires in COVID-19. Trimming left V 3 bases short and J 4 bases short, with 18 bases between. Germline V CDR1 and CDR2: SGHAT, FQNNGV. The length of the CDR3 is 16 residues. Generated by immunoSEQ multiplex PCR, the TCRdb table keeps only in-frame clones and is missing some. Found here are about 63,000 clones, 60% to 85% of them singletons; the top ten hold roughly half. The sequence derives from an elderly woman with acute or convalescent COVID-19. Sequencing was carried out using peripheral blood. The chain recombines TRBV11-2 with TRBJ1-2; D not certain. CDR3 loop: CASSFNPETLPYGYTF. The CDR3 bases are TGTGCCAGCAGCTTCAACCCCGAAACCCTACCCTATGGCTACACCTTC.